This T cell receptor beta chain appears in the sequencing data of a study of type 1 and type 2 diabetes patients. Study details: Participants included type 1 and type 2 diabetes patients plus nondiabetic controls. Overall study results and limits: Groups were not age- or gender-matched, which may bias interpretation.

Turning to this clonotype: Its antigen is not identified.

The PCR template was genomic DNA. Multiplex PCR with 30 forward and 13 reverse primers amplified the TCR beta CDR3. Using its own MiXCR run on the multiplex PCR reads, TCRdb lists one record per CDR3 protein. The data contain 250,000 or so distinct CDR3 sequences, around 47% of them singletons. Anyone with other autoimmune disease or infection in the prior four weeks was excluded. The CDR3 extends over 13 amino acids. V lost 4 bases to trimming and J lost 0 bases, with 8 bases between them. The germline gives CDR1 SGHRS, CDR2 YFSETQ. The chain couples TRBV5-1 to TRBJ2-7; D is unclear. Sequencing was done on a sample of peripheral blood mononuclear cells (PBMCs). The receptor comes from a man younger than 35 with type 2 diabetes. CDR3 amino acids: CASSHEISYEQYF. The CDR3 bases are TGCGCCAGCAGCCACGAAATCTCCTACGAGCAGTACTTC.